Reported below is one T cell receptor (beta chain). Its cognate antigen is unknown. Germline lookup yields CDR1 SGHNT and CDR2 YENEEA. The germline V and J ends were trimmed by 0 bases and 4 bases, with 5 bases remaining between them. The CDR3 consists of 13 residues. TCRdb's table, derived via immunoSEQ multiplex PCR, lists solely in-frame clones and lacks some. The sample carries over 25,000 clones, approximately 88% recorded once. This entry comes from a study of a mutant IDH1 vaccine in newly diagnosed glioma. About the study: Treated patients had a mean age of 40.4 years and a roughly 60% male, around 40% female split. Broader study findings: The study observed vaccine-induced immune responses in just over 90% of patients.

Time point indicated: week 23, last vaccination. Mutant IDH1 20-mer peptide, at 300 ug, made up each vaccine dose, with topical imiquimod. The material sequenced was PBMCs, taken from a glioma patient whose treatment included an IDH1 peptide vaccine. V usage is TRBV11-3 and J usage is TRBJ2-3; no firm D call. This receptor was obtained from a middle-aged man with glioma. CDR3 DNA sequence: TGTGCCAGCAGCTTAGACTTTTCAGATACGCAGTATTTT. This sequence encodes CASSLDFSDTQYF.